The following is a T cell receptor beta chain sequence with its context. Its antigen is not known. CDR3 length: 11 residues. The germline V gene has CDR1 MNHEY and CDR2 SMNVEV (reference sequence). The ends were cut back, 5 bases at V and 6 bases at J, with 5 bases in the middle. The method was immunoSEQ multiplex PCR; TCRdb's version includes in-frame clones alone and lacks a portion of them. The sample holds 120,000 or so clones, over 85% seen once. These data originate in a study of cytomegalovirus exposure and HLA in healthy donors. Study-wide results and limits: Among TCR beta chains, those listed as cytomegalovirus-associated numbered about 160. Specificity of a few CMV-associated chains for CMV antigens was verified in vitro.

The rearrangement links TRBV27 to TRBJ2-1; D gene unclear. This receptor was obtained from a woman aged 18-35 years in good health and CMV-seronegative. The source material was PBMCs. The CDR3 sequence is CASSIGNEQFF. Written as DNA, the CDR3 is TGTGCCAGCAGTATCGGCAATGAGCAGTTCTTC.